Each of the 29 T cell receptor beta chains below was sequenced from the same sample in a study of T cell responses to AZD1222 COVID-19 vaccine. TCRdb's copy holds only in-frame clones and misses some; the assay was immunoSEQ multiplex PCR. The sample lists about 130,000 clones, more than 85% seen once, with roughly 5.4% in the top ten. This sample comprised peripheral blood, obtained on day 0 of AZD1222 vaccination. The receptor set was obtained from an adult in good health.

The rearrangement joins TRBV10-3 to TRBJ1-5, with 9 bases fitting TRBD1. Germline assignment: CDR1 ENHRY and CDR2 SYGVKD. V trimming: 5 bases; J trimming: 1 base; junction bases outside the gene matches: 6. This CDR3 is built from 16 residues. CDR3 in DNA: TGTGCCATCAGTAAGACAGGGGGTGGGAGCAATCAGCCCCAGCATTTT. Translating gives CAISKTGGGSNQPQHF.

For this clone: A junction end diverges from the germline sequence, so it may reflect a read error. V and J are TRBV2 and TRBJ1-5; TRBD1 aligns across 11 bases. This CDR3 is built from 15 residues. The V gene's germline CDR1 is SNHLY and CDR2 FYNNEI. The CDR3 sequence: CASRDRTGGKQPQHF. The CDR3 DNA sequence: TGTGCCAGCAGGGATCGGACAGGGGGCAAACAGCCCCAGCATTTT. Looking up the rest from reference TRBV2 and TRBJ1-5 gives the full variable domain: EPEVTQTPSHQVTQMGQEVILRCVPISNHLYFYWYRQILGQKVEFLVSFYNNEISEKSEIFDDQFSVERPDGSNFTLKIRSTKLEDSAMYFCASRDRTGGKQPQHFGDGTRLSIL.

This chain uses TRBV27 with TRBJ2-6, with D unresolved. Trimming removed 2 bases at V and 3 bases at J, with 2 bases between. The CDR3 is 13 amino acids. CDR1 MNHEY and CDR2 SMNVEV come from the germline V gene (reference sequence). The chain's CDR3 is CASSLIGANVLTF. DNA for the CDR3: TGTGCCAGCAGTTTAATTGGGGCCAACGTCCTGACTTTC.

The chain carries TRBV3-1 (or the pseudogene TRBV3-2) and TRBJ1-2; D is unclear. This CDR3 is 13 amino acids long. Trimming removed 2 bases from V and 4 bases from J, with 8 bases in between. Germline V gene data show CDR1 as LGHDT and CDR2 as YNNKEL (reference sequence). The DNA of the CDR3 is TGTGCCAGCAGCCAACGGGGAGGCTATGGCTACACCTTC. This encodes CASSQRGGYGYTF.

The genes are TRBV29-1 and TRBJ1-4, with a weak D call TRBD1 (5 bases). The V end lost 4 bases, the J end lost 5 bases, and 14 bases lay between the germline ends. Germline lookup yields CDR1 SQVTM and CDR2 ANQGSEA. CDR3 length equals 14 residues. For the CDR3, the DNA is TGCAGCGTTGTTCTCCGGGACTCAAATGAAAAACTGTTTTTT. Its protein product is CSVVLRDSNEKLFF.

The chain carries TRBV7-9 and TRBJ2-2; D uncertain. Trimming pared 5 bases from V and 0 bases from J, leaving 13 bases between. Germline V gene sequence: CDR1 SEHNR, CDR2 FQNEAQ (reference sequence). CDR3 length: 16 amino acids. CDR3 bases: TGTGCCAGCAGCGAGATGGGATTCGCGAACACCGGGGAGCTGTTTTTT. Translated, it gives CASSEMGFANTGELFF.

The J gene is TRBJ2-3, the V gene TRBV9; 10 bases match TRBD2. The J segment lost 4 bases and the V segment lost 0 bases, leaving 5 bases of the junction unmatched. Germline V lookup: CDR1 SGDLS, CDR2 YYNGEE. The CDR3 spans 16 residues. Written as DNA, the CDR3 is TGTGCCAGCAGCGTAGCGGCTAGCGGGGGCGCAGATACGCAGTATTTT. Its translation is CASSVAASGGADTQYF.

The V call is TRBV9, the J call TRBJ2-5; 9 bases are a match to TRBD1. The CDR3 is made up of 17 amino acids. Trimming at V came to 2 bases and at J to 2 bases, leaving 10 bases not matched to a gene. Germline V gene lookup returns CDR1 SGDLS and CDR2 YYNGEE. CDR3 loop: CASSVGLGQGFQETQYF. The CDR3 DNA reads TGTGCCAGCAGCGTCGGCCTCGGACAGGGGTTTCAAGAGACCCAGTACTTC.

CDR3 in amino acids: CASSVIEDPAGELFF. The CDR3, as DNA: TGTGCCAGCAGCGTTATAGAGGACCCCGCCGGGGAGCTGTTTTTT. The chain has TRBV9 and TRBJ2-2; D gene ambiguous. The length of the CDR3 is 15 residues. Trimming took off 2 bases at V and 6 bases at J, with 14 bases between the two ends. Germline-derived CDR1 and CDR2 are SGDLS and YYNGEE.

On this clone: Other DNA variants within this sample encode the same CDR3. The gene calls are TRBV5-1 and TRBJ1-5; 8 bases fit TRBD1. Germline-derived CDR1 and CDR2 are SGHRS and YFSETQ. This CDR3 has 14 amino acids. The trim removed 5 bases at V and 4 bases at J, leaving 5 bases unmatched. The DNA of the CDR3 is TGCGCCAGCAGTTCAGGACAGGGAAATCAGCCCCAGCATTTT. Translating it yields CASSSGQGNQPQHF.

The chain carries TRBV2 and TRBJ2-2; D may match TRBD1 or TRBD2 (6 bases each). CDR3 size: 17 residues. Germline CDR1 and CDR2: SNHLY and FYNNEI. Between the trimmed V and J ends, which lost 1 base and 9 bases, there was a span of 21 bases. DNA for the CDR3: TGTGCCAGCAGTGAAGTGGCGGCAGGGGACTCATGGAGGGAGCTGTTTTTT. It translates to CASSEVAAGDSWRELFF.

The J gene is TRBJ1-1, the V gene TRBV29-1; a possible D gene is TRBD1 (6 bases). Germline V gives CDR1 SQVTM, CDR2 ANQGSEA. V lost 4 bases and J lost 9, with 30 bases in between. The length of the CDR3 is 17 residues. CDR3 in DNA: TGCAGCGTTGGGGTGACAGGAGGGGGATACTTATCGATGAAAGCTTTCTTT. Translating it yields CSVGVTGGGYLSMKAFF.

The chain uses TRBV27 and TRBJ2-7, with TRBD1 identical over 7 bases. There are 14 residues in the CDR3. V lost 11 bases and J lost 1; bases outside the gene matches: 11. Per the germline V gene, CDR1 is MNHEY and CDR2 is SMNVEV (reference sequence). The CDR3 here is CACLLTGLSYEQYF. Here the CDR3 DNA reads TGTGCCTGCCTCCTGACAGGGCTATCCTACGAGCAGTACTTC.

This chain connects TRBV30 to TRBJ1-5, with D uncertain. There are 13 residues in the CDR3. Germline CDR1 and CDR2: GTSNPN and SVGIG (reference sequence). The CDR3 coding sequence is TGTGCTTACGGAGCCCCGCACAATCAGCCCCAGCATTTT. It yields the protein CAYGAPHNQPQHF.

Only one count was recorded for this clone. This sequence joins TRBV27 and TRBJ1-2, with 9 bases aligning to TRBD1. This CDR3 region has 14 residues. Trimming cost V 5 bases and J 6 bases; bases outside gene matches: 7. Germline assignment: CDR1 MNHEY and CDR2 SMNVEV (reference sequence). The CDR3 loop reads CASSGTGIFDGYTF. DNA of the CDR3: TGTGCCAGCAGTGGGACAGGGATTTTCGATGGCTACACCTTC.

Here the CDR3 DNA reads TGTGCCAGCGGTCTTGGGGGGGCCTTCTACAATGAGCAGTTCTTC. Protein: CASGLGGAFYNEQFF. V is TRBV27 and J is TRBJ2-1, with D maybe TRBD2 (7 bases). The CDR3 spans 15 residues. Trimming left V 8 bases short and J 3 bases short, with 17 bases between. Germline values: CDR1 MNHEY, CDR2 SMNVEV (reference sequence).

J is TRBJ1-1 and V is TRBV30; D perhaps matches TRBD1 (5 bases). CDR3 length: 14 residues. The V end was cut by 3 bases, the J end by 4 bases, with 15 bases between. Per the germline V gene, CDR1 is GTSNPN and CDR2 is SVGIG (reference sequence). CDR3 residues: CAWRRQSAITEAFF. CDR3 DNA sequence: TGTGCCTGGAGGAGACAGTCTGCTATCACTGAAGCTTTCTTT.

This chain links TRBV27 with TRBJ2-3; D perhaps matches TRBD1 (6 bases). CDR3 length equals 20 residues. Germline-derived CDR1 and CDR2 are MNHEY and SMNVEV (reference sequence). V was clipped by 7 bases and J by 0 bases, with 29 bases between them. For the CDR3, the DNA is TGTGCCAGCACCCCCCGAAGGGGGAGATTAGGCAGTCCTAGCACAGATACGCAGTATTTT. This gives the protein CASTPRRGRLGSPSTDTQYF.

The chain has TRBV5-4 and TRBJ2-3; 7 nucleotides align to TRBD2. With V trimmed by 4 bases and J by 5 bases, 10 bases remained unmatched. The CDR3 is made up of 15 amino acids. CDR1 is SGHNT and CDR2 is YYREEE in the germline V gene (reference sequence). The CDR3, as DNA: TGTGCCAGCAGCCAACGGGGACTAAGCTTAGATACGCAGTATTTT. It codes for CASSQRGLSLDTQYF.

The chain combines TRBV15 with TRBJ2-3; 11 bases fit TRBD2. Germline V lookup: CDR1 LNHNV, CDR2 YYDKDF (reference sequence). The length of the CDR3 is 18 residues. J gave up 5 bases and V 2 bases, and 12 bases lay outside the gene matches. The DNA of the CDR3 is TGTGCCACCAGCAGACCTCAACTAGCGGGAGAGGGGGTAGATACGCAGTATTTT. Residues: CATSRPQLAGEGVDTQYF. The entire variable domain, with the rest obtained from reference TRBV15 and TRBJ2-3, is as follows: DAMVIQNPRYQVTQFGKPVTLSCSQTLNHNVMYWYQQKSSQAPKLLFHYYDKDFNNEADTPDNFQSRRPNTSFCFLDIRSPGLGDTAMYLCATSRPQLAGEGVDTQYFGPGTRLTVL.

This chain uses TRBV6-6 with TRBJ1-5, with D perhaps matching TRBD1 (5 bases). The CDR3 has 14 amino acids. The V end was cut by 7 bases, the J end by 11 bases, with 21 bases between. Per the germline V gene, CDR1 is MNHNY and CDR2 is SVGAGI (reference sequence). The CDR3 here is CASNVGDSLQSQHF. In DNA, the CDR3 is TGTGCCAGCAATGTAGGGGATAGTTTGCAGTCCCAGCATTTT.

This chain connects TRBV3-1 (or the pseudogene TRBV3-2) to TRBJ2-3; D possibly corresponds to TRBD2 (6 bases). With 10 bases removed from V and 6 bases from J, the gap between germline ends came to 17 bases. Germline CDR1 is LGHDT and CDR2 is YNNKEL (reference sequence). The CDR3 sequence is 13 residues long. The CDR3 reads CATQEGGGDTQYF. CDR3 coding DNA: TGTGCCACCCAAGAGGGTGGGGGGGATACGCAGTATTTT.

The chain uses TRBV20-1 and TRBJ2-7; D remains ambiguous. CDR3 length: 11 residues. The germline V gene has CDR1 DFQATT and CDR2 SNEGSKA (reference sequence). Trimming cost V 2 bases and J 7 bases, with 9 bases left between them. CDR3 region: CSARYFREQYF. DNA for the CDR3: TGCAGTGCTAGATACTTTCGTGAGCAGTACTTC.

V and J are TRBV28 and TRBJ2-5, with 7 bases lining up with TRBD1. V lost 6 bases to trimming and J lost 5 bases; unmatched junction nucleotides: 6. The CDR3 loop spans 13 amino acids. CDR1 is MDHEN and CDR2 is SYDVKM in the germline V gene. This chain's CDR3 is CASSQGVRETQYF. The DNA for the CDR3 is TGTGCCAGCAGCCAGGGGGTCCGGGAGACCCAGTACTTC.

V gene TRBV5-5 combines with J gene TRBJ2-1; D possibly corresponds to TRBD2 (6 bases). V was cut by 1 base and J by 7 bases, with 15 bases left in between. This CDR3 region has 15 residues. CDR1 SGHKS and CDR2 YYEKEE come from the germline V gene (reference sequence). CDR3 amino acids: CASSLMRAGWNEQFF. CDR3 DNA: TGTGCCAGCAGCTTGATGAGGGCGGGGTGGAATGAGCAGTTCTTC.

The chain recombines TRBV2 with TRBJ2-3; D is uncertain. V gave up 3 bases and J gave up 2 bases, with 9 bases separating them. The CDR3 runs to 14 residues. The germline CDR1 and CDR2 sequences are SNHLY and FYNNEI. CDR3 nucleotides: TGTGCCAGCAGTGATAGGCTAGACACAGATACGCAGTATTTT. Encoded protein: CASSDRLDTDTQYF.

The chain recombines TRBV4-3 with TRBJ2-1; 10 bases match TRBD2. CDR3 length: 15 residues. Unmatched junction bases numbered 4, after V lost 4 bases and J lost 4 bases. CDR1 and CDR2 from the germline V gene are LGHNA and YSLEER. The CDR3 nucleotides read TGCGCCAGCAGCCCAGGACTAGCGGAATACAATGAGCAGTTCTTC. Translated: CASSPGLAEYNEQFF.

CDR3 sequence reads: CASSQTGENQPQHF. The CDR3 DNA reads as TGTGCCAGCAGCCAAACAGGGGAAAATCAGCCCCAGCATTTT. The V call is TRBV7-2, the J call TRBJ1-5, with 7 bases matching TRBD1. Germline V lookup: CDR1 SGHTA, CDR2 FQGNSA. Trimming at V came to 5 bases and at J to 4 bases, leaving 5 bases not matched to a gene. CDR3 length equals 14 residues. Variable domain in full (rest from reference TRBV7-2 and TRBJ1-5): GAGVSQSPSNKVTEKGKDVELRCDPISGHTALYWYRQSLGQGLEFLIYFQGNSAPDKSGLPSDRFSAERTGGSVSTLTIQRTQQEDSAVYLCASSQTGENQPQHFGDGTRLSIL.

The chain joins TRBV28 to TRBJ2-7, with D perhaps TRBD2 (6 bases). The V end lost 6 bases, the J end lost 0 bases, and 18 bases lay between the germline ends. Germline V lookup: CDR1 MDHEN, CDR2 SYDVKM. This CDR3 comprises 16 residues. CDR3 DNA sequence: TGTGCCAGCAGCCCTCCCTCGGCGGGGAGCTCCTACGAGCAGTACTTC. This translates into CASSPPSAGSSYEQYF.